The subject of this entry is one TCR beta chain. This sample is drawn from a study of CD8 T cells in Susac syndrome. For the study at large: Patients with Susac syndrome who were sequenced included six with active disease and roughly eight in remission.

An input of 0.5 to 1 ug of RNA was subjected to reverse transcription using random hexamers. In TCRdb, the immunoSEQ multiplex PCR reads were re-called with MiXCR into one record per CDR3 protein. The sample yields about 240,000 distinct CDR3 sequences, 90% to 96% seen once. Sequencing input: CD4+ T cells from PBMCs. This TCR came from a human donor with Susac syndrome.

This CDR3 is CSVEDPGLAYTF. CDR3 nucleotides: TGCAGCGTTGAAGATCCGGGACTGGCCTACACCTTC. The chain uses TRBV29-1 and TRBJ1-2; the D gene is possibly TRBD1 (5 bases). The CDR3 has 12 amino acids. The germline V gene encodes CDR1 SQVTM and CDR2 ANQGSEA. The V gene lost 0 bases and the J gene lost 10 bases, with 12 bases spanning the gap.